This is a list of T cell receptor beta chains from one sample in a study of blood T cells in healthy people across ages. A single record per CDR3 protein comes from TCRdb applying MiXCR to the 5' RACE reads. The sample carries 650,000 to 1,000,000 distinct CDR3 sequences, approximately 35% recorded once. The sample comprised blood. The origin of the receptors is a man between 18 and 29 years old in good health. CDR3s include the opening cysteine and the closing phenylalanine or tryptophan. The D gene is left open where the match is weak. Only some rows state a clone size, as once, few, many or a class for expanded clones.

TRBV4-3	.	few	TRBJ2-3	TGCGCCAGCAGCCAAGATCGACCGGGGGCAGATACGCAGTATTTT	CASSQDRPGADTQYF
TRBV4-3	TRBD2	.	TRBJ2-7	TGCGCCAGCAGCCAAGATGTTAGCGGGGACTACGAGCAGTACTTC	CASSQDVSGDYEQYF
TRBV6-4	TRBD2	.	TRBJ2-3	TGTGCCAGCAGTGACGGAATAGCGGGGGGGAATGGAGATACGCAGTATTTT	CASSDGIAGGNGDTQYF
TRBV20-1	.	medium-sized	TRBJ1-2	TGCAGTGCTAGTACAGGCTTAGATGGCTACACCTTC	CSASTGLDGYTF
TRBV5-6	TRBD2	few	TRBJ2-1	TGTGCCAGCAGCTTACCCCTAGCGGGGGGCTACAATGAGCAGTTCTTC	CASSLPLAGGYNEQFF
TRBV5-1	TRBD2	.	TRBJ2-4	TGCGCCAGCAGCCGGACTAGCGGGGGCAATCCAAACATTCAGTACTTC	CASSRTSGGNPNIQYF
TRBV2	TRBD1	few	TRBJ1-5	TGTGCCAGCAGTGAAGCGCTTCGGTGGACAGGGGGAGTCTCGGGCAATCAGCCCCAGCATTTT	CASSEALRWTGGVSGNQPQHF
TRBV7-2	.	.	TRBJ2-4	TGTGCCAGCAGCGTAGGGGGGGCCAAAAACATTCAGTACTTC	CASSVGGAKNIQYF
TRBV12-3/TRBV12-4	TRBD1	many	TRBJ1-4	TGTGCCAGCAGTTTAGTTTTCACAGGGGGCGAAACGGAAAAACTGTTTTTT	CASSLVFTGGETEKLFF
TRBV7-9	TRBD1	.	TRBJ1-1	TGTGCCAGCAGCTCCACCGGGACAGGGTCCACTGAAGCTTTCTTT	CASSSTGTGSTEAFF
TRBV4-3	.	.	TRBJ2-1	TGCGCCAGCAGCCAAGATTGGCTAGCCGTCAATGAGCAGTTCTTC	CASSQDWLAVNEQFF
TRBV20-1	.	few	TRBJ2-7	TGCAGTGCTAGAGATACACGGGGATTCAGCTACGAGCAGTACTTC	CSARDTRGFSYEQYF
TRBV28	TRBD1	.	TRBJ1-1	TGTGCCAGCAGTTCCCGGGCAGGGGGACTCATGAACACTGAAGCTTTCTTT	CASSSRAGGLMNTEAFF
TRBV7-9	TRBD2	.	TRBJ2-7	TGTGCCAGCAGCTTAGTCTCAACGGGAGGGCCCTACGAGCAGTACTTC	CASSLVSTGGPYEQYF
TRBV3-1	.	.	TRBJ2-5	TGTGCCAGCGGCCCATTCGCCGACGAGGGGGAGCAGTACTTC	CASGPFADEGEQYF
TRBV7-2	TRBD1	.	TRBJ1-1	TGTGCCAGCAGCATTCGCCAGGGGGTTAACACTGAAGCTTTCTTT	CASSIRQGVNTEAFF
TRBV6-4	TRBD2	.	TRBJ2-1	TGTGCCAGCAGTGAGACTAGCGGGAGTGCCTACAATGAGCAGTTCTTC	CASSETSGSAYNEQFF
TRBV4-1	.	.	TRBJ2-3	TGCGCCAGCAGCCCCTTGGGAACTACAGGGGATACGCAGTATTTT	CASSPLGTTGDTQYF
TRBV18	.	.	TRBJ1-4	TGTGCCAGCTCACCCCCTACTGGACCGACCTCTAATGAAAAACTGTTTTTT	CASSPPTGPTSNEKLFF
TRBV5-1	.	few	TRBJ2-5	TGCGCCAGCAGCTTGGATATACGACGGAGACAAGAGACCCAGTACTTC	CASSLDIRRRQETQYF
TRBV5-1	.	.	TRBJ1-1	TGCGCCAGCAGCAAGGGGTTCGGCACTGAAGCTTTCTTT	CASSKGFGTEAFF
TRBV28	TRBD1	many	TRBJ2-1	TGTGCCAGCAGTCCCCCCGGGACAGGGGCCCATGAGCAGTTCTTC	CASSPPGTGAHEQFF
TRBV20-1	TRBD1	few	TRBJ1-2	TGCAGTGCGCAGCCGGGACAGACAGGCTATGGCTACACCTTC	CSAQPGQTGYGYTF
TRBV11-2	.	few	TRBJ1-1	TGTGCCAGCCACCAACAGGGTAGGAGCACTGAAGCTTTCTTT	CASHQQGRSTEAFF
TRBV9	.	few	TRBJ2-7	TGTGCCAGCAGCGTATCCGACAATGAGCAGTACTTC	CASSVSDNEQYF
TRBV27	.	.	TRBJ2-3	TGTGCCAGCAGTTCCGCGGGACGGACCCTCGGAGATACGCAGTATTTT	CASSSAGRTLGDTQYF
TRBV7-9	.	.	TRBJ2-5	TGTGCCAGCAGCGGAGGGTCTCTGAAGGAGACCCAGTACTTC	CASSGGSLKETQYF
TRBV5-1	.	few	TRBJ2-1	TGCGCCAGCACCCTGGCGGGCTACGAGCAGTTCTTC	CASTLAGYEQFF
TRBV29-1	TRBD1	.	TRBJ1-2	TGCAGCGCCGACAGGGAGCCGGACTATGGCTACACCTTC	CSADREPDYGYTF
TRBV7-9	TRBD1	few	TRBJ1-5	TGTGCCAGCAGCTCCGGGACAGGGGGCGGGTATAGCAATCAGCCCCAGCATTTT	CASSSGTGGGYSNQPQHF
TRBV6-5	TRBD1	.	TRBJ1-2	TGTGCCAGCAGTTTCCGACAGGGCTCAAATGGCTACACCTTC	CASSFRQGSNGYTF
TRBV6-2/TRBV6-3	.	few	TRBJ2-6	TGTGCCAGCAGCAACAGGGTCACTGGGGCCAACGTCCTGACTTTC	CASSNRVTGANVLTF